This T cell receptor (beta chain) was sequenced during a study of blood T cell repertoires in COVID-19. Across the study: Samples taken during acute and convalescent COVID-19 were collected in the United States, Italy and Spain.

With 6 bases clipped from V and 10 bases from J, the junction kept 8 bases outside the gene matches. Germline CDR1 is MNHNY and CDR2 is SVGAGI (reference sequence). There are 14 residues in the CDR3. Participants were aged roughly 18 to 90 years, lived in 20 to 30 US areas, and enrolled virtually. Participants had their cohort set by participant-reported clinical history. Per the study methods: Amplification with reference gene primers provided the estimates of nucleated cell counts. Generated by immunoSEQ multiplex PCR, the TCRdb table keeps only in-frame clones and is missing some. V and J calls and clone size are copied from that table; D and trimming were computed from the DNA. The sample records roughly 500,000 clones, roughly 90% being singletons.

The sequencing sample was made of PBMCs or T cells enriched from blood (not recorded which). The chain carries TRBV6-6 and TRBJ1-6; 8 bases align to TRBD1. The receptor comes from a woman in her thirties or forties who had recovered from COVID-19. Here the CDR3 DNA reads TGTGCCAGCAGGACCGGACAGGGACGCTCACCCCTCCACTTT. This encodes CASRTGQGRSPLHF.